This TCR beta chain was profiled in a study of cytomegalovirus exposure and HLA in healthy donors. Donors were ostensibly healthy at sampling, although undocumented immune exposures were probable. CDR3 length equals 14 residues. The V end lost 3 bases, the J end lost 5 bases, and 13 bases lay between the germline ends. The germline V gene encodes CDR1 LNHDA and CDR2 SQIVND (reference sequence). The PCR employed 60 Vbeta primers together with 13 Jbeta primers. The data were produced by immunoSEQ multiplex PCR, yet TCRdb's version contains in-frame clones alone and is incomplete. The sample includes 180,000 or so clones, around 80% of them seen just once.

The receptor comes from a female donor in good health and CMV-seronegative. The sample taken for sequencing was PBMCs. This chain uses TRBV19 with TRBJ1-2; D possibly corresponds to TRBD1 (5 bases). CDR3 sequence: CASSMGDSRYGYTF. CDR3 nucleotide sequence: TGTGCCAGTAGTATGGGCGACAGTAGGTATGGCTACACCTTC.